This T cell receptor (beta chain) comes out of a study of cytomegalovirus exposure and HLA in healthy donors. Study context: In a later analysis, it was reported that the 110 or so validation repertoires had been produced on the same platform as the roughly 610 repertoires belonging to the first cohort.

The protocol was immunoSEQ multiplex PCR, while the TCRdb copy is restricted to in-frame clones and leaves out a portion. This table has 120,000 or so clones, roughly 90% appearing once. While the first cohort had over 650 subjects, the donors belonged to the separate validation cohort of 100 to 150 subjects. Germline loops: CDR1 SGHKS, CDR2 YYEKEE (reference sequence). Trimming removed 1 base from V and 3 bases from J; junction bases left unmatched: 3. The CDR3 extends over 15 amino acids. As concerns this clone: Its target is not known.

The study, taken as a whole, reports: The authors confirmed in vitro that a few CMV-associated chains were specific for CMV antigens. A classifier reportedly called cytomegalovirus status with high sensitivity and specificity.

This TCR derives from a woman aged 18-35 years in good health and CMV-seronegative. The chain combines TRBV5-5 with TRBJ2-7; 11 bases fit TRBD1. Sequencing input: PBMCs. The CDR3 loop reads CASSLRGTGGYEQYF. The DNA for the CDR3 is TGTGCCAGCAGCTTGCGGGGGACAGGGGGCTACGAGCAGTACTTC. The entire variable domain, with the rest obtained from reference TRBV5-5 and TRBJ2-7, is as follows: DAGVTQSPTHLIKTRGQQVTLRCSPISGHKSVSWYQQVLGQGPQFIFQYYEKEERGRGNFPDRFSARQFPNYSSELNVNALLLGDSALYLCASSLRGTGGYEQYFGPGTRLTVT.